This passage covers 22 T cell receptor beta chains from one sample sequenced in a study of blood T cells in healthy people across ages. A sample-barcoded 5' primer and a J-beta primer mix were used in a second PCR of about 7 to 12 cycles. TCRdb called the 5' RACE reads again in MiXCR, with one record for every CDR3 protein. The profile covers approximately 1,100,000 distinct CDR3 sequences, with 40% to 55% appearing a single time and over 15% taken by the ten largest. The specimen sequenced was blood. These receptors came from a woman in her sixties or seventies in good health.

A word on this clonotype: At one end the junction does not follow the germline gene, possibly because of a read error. CDR3 DNA: TGCGCCAGCAGCTTGGCACAGCTTGGTTCCTACGAGCAGTACTTC. This translates into CASSLAQLGSYEQYF. The chain links TRBV7-9 to TRBJ2-7, with unresolved D. The germline V gene has CDR1 SEHNR and CDR2 FQNEAQ (reference sequence). The CDR3 has 15 residues.

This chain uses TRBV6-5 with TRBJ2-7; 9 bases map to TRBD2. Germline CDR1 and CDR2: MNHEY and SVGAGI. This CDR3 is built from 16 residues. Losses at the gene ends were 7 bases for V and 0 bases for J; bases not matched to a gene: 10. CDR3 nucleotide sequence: TGTGCCAGCATTCCACTTAGCGGGGGACCCTCCTACGAGCAGTACTTC. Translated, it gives CASIPLSGGPSYEQYF.

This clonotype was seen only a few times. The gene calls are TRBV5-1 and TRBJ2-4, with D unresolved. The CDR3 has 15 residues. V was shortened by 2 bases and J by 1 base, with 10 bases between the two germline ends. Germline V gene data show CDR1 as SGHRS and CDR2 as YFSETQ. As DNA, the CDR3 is TGCGCCAGCAGCTTAGGAGATGTGGCCAAAAACATTCAGTACTTC. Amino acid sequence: CASSLGDVAKNIQYF.

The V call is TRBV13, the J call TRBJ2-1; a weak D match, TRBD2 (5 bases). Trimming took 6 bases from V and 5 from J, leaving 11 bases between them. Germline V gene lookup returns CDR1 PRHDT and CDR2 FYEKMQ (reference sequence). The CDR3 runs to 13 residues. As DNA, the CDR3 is TGTGCCAGCAGTGGGCGGGTGAACAATGAGCAGTTCTTC. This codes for CASSGRVNNEQFF.

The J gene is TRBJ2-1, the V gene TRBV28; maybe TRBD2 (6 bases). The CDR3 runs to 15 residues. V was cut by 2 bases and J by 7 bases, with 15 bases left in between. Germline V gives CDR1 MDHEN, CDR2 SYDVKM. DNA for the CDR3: TGTGCCAGCAGTTTAGGTCTAGCGAGGAGGAATGAGCAGTTCTTC. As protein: CASSLGLARRNEQFF.

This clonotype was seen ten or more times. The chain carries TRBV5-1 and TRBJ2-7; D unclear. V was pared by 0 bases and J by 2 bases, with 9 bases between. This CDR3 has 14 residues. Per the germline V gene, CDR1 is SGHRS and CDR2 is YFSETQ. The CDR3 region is CASSLAGQTYEQYF. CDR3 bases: TGCGCCAGCAGCTTGGCGGGCCAAACCTACGAGCAGTACTTC.

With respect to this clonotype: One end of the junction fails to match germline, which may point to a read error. The CDR3 DNA follows: TGTGCCAGCACCTTCGGGGTAGAGAAAGAGACCCGGTACTTC. Its protein is CASTFGVEKETRYF. The J gene is TRBJ2-5, the V gene TRBV2; D might be TRBD2 (5 bases). The CDR3 has 14 amino acids. The germline CDR1 and CDR2 sequences are SNHLY and FYNNEI.

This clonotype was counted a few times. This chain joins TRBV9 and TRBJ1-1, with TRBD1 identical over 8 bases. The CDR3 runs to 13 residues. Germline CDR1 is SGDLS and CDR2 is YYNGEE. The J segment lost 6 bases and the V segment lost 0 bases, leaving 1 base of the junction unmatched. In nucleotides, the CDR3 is TGTGCCAGCAGCGTAGTGACAGGGGCTGAAGCTTTCTTT. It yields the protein CASSVVTGAEAFF.

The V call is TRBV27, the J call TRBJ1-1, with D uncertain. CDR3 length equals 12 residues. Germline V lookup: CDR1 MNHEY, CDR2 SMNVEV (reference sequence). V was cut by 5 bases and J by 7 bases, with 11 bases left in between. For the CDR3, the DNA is TGTGCCAGCAGTCGGGAACCCAATGAAGCTTTCTTT. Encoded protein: CASSREPNEAFF.

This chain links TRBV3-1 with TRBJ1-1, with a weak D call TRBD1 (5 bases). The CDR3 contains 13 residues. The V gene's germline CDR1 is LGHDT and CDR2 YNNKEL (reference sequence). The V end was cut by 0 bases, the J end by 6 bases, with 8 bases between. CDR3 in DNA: TGTGCCAGCAGCCAAGAGGGAGGGGCTGAAGCTTTCTTT. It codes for CASSQEGGAEAFF.

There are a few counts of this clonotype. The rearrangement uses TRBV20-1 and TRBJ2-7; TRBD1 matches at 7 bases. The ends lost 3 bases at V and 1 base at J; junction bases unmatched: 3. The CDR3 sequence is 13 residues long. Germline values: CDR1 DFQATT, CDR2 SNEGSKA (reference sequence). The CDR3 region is CSASYRGSYEQYF. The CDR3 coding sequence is TGCAGTGCTAGTTACAGGGGATCCTACGAGCAGTACTTC.

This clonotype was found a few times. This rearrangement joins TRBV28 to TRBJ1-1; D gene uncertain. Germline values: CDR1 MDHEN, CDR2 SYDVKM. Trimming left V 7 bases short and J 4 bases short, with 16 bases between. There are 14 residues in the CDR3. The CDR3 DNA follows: TGTGCCAGCAATGTGGAGACAAGGGCCACTGAAGCTTTCTTT. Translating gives CASNVETRATEAFF.

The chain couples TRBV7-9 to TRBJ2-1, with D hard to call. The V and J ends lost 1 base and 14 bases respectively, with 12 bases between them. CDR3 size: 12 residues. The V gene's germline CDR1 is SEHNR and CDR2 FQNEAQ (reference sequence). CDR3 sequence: CASSLGPGLEFF. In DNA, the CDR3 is TGTGCCAGCAGCTTAGGGCCGGGCCTGGAGTTCTTC.

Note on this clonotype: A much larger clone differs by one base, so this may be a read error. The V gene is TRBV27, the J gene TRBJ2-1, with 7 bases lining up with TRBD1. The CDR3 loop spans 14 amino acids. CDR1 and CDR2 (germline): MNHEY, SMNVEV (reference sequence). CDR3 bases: TGTGCCAGCAGTTACCGGGACAGTTACAGTGAGCAGTTCTTC. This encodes CASSYRDSYSEQFF.

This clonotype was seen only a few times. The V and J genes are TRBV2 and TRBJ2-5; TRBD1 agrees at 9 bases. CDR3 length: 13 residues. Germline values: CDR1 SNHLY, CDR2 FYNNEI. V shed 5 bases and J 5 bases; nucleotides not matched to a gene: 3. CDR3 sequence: CASSKDRGETQYF. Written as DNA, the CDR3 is TGTGCCAGCAGTAAGGACAGGGGCGAGACCCAGTACTTC.

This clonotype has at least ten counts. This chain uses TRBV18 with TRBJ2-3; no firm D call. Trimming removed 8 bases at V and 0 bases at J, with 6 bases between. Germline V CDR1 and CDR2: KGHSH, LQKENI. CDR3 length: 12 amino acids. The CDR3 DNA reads TGTGCCAGCAGCCCAAGCACAGATACGCAGTATTTT. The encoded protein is CASSPSTDTQYF.

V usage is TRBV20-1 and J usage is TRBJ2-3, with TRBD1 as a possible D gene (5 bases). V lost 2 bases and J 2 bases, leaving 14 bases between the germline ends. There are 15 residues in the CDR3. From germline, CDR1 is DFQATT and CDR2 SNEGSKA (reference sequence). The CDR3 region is CSARRPGFNTDTQYF. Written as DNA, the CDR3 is TGCAGTGCTAGAAGGCCAGGGTTCAACACAGATACGCAGTATTTT.

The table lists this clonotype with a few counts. The CDR3 loop reads CATSRDQLSYEQYF. The CDR3, as DNA: TGTGCCACCAGCAGAGATCAACTTAGCTACGAGCAGTACTTC. The V gene is TRBV15, the J gene TRBJ2-7, with D uncertain. This CDR3 contains 14 residues. The germline V and J ends were trimmed by 0 bases and 3 bases, with 9 bases remaining between them. The germline gives CDR1 LNHNV, CDR2 YYDKDF (reference sequence).

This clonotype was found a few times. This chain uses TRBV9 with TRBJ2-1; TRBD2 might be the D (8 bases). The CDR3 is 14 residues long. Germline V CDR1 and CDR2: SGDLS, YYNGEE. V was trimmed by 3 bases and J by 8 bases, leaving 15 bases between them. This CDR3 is CASSGNGRGHEQFF. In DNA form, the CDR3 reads TGTGCCAGCAGCGGTAACGGGAGGGGGCATGAGCAGTTCTTC.

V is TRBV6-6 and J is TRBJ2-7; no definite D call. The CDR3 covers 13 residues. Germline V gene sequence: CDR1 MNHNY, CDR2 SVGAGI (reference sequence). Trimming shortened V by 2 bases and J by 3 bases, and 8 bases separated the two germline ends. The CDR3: CASSYVANYEQYF. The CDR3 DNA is TGTGCCAGCAGTTACGTAGCAAACTACGAGCAGTACTTC.

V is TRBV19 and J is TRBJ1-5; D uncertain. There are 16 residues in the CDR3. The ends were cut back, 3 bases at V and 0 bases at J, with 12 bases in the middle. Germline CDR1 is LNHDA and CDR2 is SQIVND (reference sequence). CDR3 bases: TGTGCCAGTAGTATCACCGGAGACTATAGCAATCAGCCCCAGCATTTT. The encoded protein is CASSITGDYSNQPQHF.

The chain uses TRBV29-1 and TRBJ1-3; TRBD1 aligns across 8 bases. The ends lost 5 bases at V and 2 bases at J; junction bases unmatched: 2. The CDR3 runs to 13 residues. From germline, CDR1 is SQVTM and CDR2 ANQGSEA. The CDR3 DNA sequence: TGCAGCGTTAGACAGGGGCCTGGAAACACCATATATTTT. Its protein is CSVRQGPGNTIYF.